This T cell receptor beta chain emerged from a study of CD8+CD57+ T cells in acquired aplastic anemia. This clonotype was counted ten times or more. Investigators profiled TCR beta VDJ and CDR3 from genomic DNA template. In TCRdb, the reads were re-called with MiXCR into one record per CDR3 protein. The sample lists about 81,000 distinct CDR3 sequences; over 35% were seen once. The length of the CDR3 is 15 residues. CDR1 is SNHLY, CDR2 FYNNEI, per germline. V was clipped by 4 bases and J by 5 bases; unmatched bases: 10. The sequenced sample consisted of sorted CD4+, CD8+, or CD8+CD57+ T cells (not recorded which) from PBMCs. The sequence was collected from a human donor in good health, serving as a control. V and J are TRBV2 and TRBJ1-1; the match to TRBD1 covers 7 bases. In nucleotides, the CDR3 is TGTGCCAGCAGTGCCCGACAGGGTATGGTTACTGAAGCTTTCTTT. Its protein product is CASSARQGMVTEAFF.